The TCR beta chain described here comes from a study of PD-1 blockade in classical Hodgkin lymphoma. Time point denoted: cycle 4 day 1 (C4D1), after 5 to 7 weeks of nivolumab. Relapses following autologous stem cell transplantation were seen in all patients, with brentuximab vedotin exposure varying. Magnetic negative selection was used to purify CD4+ T cells from PBMCs that had been thawed. Per the germline V gene, CDR1 is LGHNA and CDR2 is YNFKEQ. CDR3 size: 14 residues. The V end was cut by 2 bases, the J end by 5 bases, with 13 bases between. Assay used: immunoSEQ multiplex PCR; TCRdb lists only in-frame clones, some missing. Counted here are about 30,000 clones, about 86% occurring once; the ten biggest clones make up around 0.44%.

Sequences were derived from CD4+ T cells from blood, sampled before the fourth cycle of nivolumab. The rearrangement joins TRBV4-2 to TRBJ2-7, with a tentative D call TRBD2 (5 bases). The receptor's source is a human donor with classical Hodgkin lymphoma. This CDR3 is CASSQHISLDEQYF. The DNA for the CDR3 is TGTGCCAGCAGCCAACATATATCACTAGACGAGCAGTACTTC.